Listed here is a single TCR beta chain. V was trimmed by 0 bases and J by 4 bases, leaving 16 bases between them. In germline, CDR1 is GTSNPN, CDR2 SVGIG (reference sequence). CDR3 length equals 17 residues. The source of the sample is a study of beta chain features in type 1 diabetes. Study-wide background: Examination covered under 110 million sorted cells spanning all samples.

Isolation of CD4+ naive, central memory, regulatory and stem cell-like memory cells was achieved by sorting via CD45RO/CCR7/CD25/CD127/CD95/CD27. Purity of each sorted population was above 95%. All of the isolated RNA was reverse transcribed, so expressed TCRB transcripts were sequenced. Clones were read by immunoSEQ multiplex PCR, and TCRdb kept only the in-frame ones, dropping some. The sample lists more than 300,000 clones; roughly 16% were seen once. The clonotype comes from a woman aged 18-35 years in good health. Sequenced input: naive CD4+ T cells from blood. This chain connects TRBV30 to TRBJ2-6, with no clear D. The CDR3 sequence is CAWSVSQFLRGANVLTF. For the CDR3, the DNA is TGTGCCTGGAGTGTATCCCAATTCCTCAGGGGGGCCAACGTCCTGACTTTC.